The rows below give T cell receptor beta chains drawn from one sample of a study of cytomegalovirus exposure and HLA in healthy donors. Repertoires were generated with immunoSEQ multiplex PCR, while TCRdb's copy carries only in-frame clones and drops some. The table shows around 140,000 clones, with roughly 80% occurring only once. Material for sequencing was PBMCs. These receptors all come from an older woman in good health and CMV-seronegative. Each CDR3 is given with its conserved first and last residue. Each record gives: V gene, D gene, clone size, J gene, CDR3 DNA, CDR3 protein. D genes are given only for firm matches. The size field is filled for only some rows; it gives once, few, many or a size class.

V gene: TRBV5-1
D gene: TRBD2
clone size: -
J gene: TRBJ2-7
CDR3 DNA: TGCGCCAGCAGCCGGACTAGCGGGAGCTACGAGCAGTACTTC
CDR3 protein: CASSRTSGSYEQYF

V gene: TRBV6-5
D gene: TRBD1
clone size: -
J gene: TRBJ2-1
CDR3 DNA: TGTGCCAGCAGTTACCCGGGACAGGGGAAAAATGAGCAGTTCTTC
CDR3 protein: CASSYPGQGKNEQFF

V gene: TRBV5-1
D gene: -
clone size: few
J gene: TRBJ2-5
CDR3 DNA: TGCGCCAGCAGCTTGGGGGGCTTTAGGGAGACCCAGTACTTC
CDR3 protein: CASSLGGFRETQYF

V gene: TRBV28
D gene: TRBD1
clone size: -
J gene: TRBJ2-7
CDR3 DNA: TGTGCCAGCAGTTTAAGGGCGTACAGGGGGCGCGACGAGCAGTACTTC
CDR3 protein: CASSLRAYRGRDEQYF

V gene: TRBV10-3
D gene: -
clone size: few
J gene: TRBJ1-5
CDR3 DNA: TGTGCCATCAGTGCCGGGGGAAATCAGCCCCAGCATTTT
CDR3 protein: CAISAGGNQPQHF

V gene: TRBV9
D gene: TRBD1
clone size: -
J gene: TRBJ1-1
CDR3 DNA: TGTGCCAGCAGCGTGACGGGACAGGGGCCTTTCTTT
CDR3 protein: CASSVTGQGPFF

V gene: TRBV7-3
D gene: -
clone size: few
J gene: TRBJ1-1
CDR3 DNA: TGTGCCAGCAGCTTGACCGGGGGGATGAACACTGAAGCTTTCTTT
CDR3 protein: CASSLTGGMNTEAFF

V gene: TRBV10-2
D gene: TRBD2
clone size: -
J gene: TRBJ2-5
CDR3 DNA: TGCGCCAGCAGGAACAGCGGGGGTGGTTTGGAGACCCAGTACTTC
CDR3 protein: CASRNSGGGLETQYF

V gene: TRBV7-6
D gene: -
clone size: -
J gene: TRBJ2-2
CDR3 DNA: TGTGCCAGCAGCCGGACGTCGGGGAGTACCGGGGAGCTGTTTTTT
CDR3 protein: CASSRTSGSTGELFF

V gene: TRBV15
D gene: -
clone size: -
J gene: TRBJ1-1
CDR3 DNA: TGTGCCACCAGCAGAGCTGGGGGCTCTCGCGGGGGGAACACTGAAGCTTTCTTT
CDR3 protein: CATSRAGGSRGGNTEAFF

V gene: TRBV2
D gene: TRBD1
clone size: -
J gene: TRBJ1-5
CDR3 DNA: TGTGCCAGCAGCCACCAGCTTGGACAGGAGTATAGCAATCAGCCCCAGCATTTT
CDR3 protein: CASSHQLGQEYSNQPQHF

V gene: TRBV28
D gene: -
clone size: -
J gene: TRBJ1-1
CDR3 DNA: TGTGCCAGCAGTTGGGAGGTCAGTCGGAACACTGAAGCTTTCTTT
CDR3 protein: CASSWEVSRNTEAFF

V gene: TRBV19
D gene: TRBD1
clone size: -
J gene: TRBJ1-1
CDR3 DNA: TGTGCCAGTAGCCCGGACAGGGGTTGGACTGAAGCTTTCTTT
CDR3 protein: CASSPDRGWTEAFF

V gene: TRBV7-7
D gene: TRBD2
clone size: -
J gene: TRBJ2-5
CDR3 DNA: TGTGCTAGCAGCCCCGCGGGGCGGGGGGGCGGAGAGACCCAGTACTTC
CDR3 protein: CASSPAGRGGGETQYF

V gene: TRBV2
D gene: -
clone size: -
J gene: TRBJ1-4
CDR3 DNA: TGTGCCAGCAGTGAAGAAAGGGGAGGTGAAAAACTGTTTTTT
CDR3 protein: CASSEERGGEKLFF

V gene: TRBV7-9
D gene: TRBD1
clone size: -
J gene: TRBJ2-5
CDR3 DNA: TGCGCCAGCAGCCCGACCGGGACAGGGGGCCAAGAGACCCAGTACTTC
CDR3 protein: CASSPTGTGGQETQYF

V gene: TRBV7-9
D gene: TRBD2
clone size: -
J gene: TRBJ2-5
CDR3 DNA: TGTGCCAGCAGCTCCCGCGGGGGGGCTGAAGAGACCCAGTACTTC
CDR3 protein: CASSSRGGAEETQYF

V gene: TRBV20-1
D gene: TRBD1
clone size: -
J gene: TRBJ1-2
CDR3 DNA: TGCAGTGCTTACAGGGGCGGCTACACCTTC
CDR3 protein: CSAYRGGYTF

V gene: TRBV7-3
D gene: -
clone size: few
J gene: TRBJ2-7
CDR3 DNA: TGTGCCAGCAGCCCCCGGGGGAGCGTGGGTGCTCGTGAGCAGTACTTC
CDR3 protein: CASSPRGSVGAREQYF

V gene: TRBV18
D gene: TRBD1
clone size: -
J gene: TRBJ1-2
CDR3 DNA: TGTGCCAGCTCACCACTATTACAGGGGGCGGGCTATGGCTACACCTTC
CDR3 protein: CASSPLLQGAGYGYTF

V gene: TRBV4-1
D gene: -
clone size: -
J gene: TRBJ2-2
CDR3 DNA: TGCGCCAGCAGCCGGATAGCTATCACCGGGGAGCTGTTTTTT
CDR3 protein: CASSRIAITGELFF

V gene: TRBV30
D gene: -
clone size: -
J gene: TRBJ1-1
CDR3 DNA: TGTGCCTGGAGGAAACAGGCAGTTAACACTGAAGCTTTCTTT
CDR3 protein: CAWRKQAVNTEAFF

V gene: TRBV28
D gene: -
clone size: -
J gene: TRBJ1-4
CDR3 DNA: TGTGCCAGCAGTTTATTGAGCGTACGGGAAAAACTGTTTTTT
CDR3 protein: CASSLLSVREKLFF

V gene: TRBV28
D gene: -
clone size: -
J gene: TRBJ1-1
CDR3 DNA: TGTGCCAGCAGTTCCTCGACTACCCAGAGTTTAAACACTGAAGCTTTCTTT
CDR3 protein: CASSSSTTQSLNTEAFF

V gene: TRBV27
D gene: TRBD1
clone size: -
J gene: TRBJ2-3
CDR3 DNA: TGTGCCAGCTCCAGGGGGCAAGGTGATACGCAGTATTTT
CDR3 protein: CASSRGQGDTQYF

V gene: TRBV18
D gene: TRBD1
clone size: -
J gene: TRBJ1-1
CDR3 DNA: TGTGCCAGCTCACCACGCGCCGGACAGGGGAACACTGAAGCTTTCTTT
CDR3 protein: CASSPRAGQGNTEAFF

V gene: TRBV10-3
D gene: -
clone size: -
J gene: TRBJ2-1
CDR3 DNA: TGTGCCATCAGTGAAGTCGTCCCTCCGAGCAATGAGCAGTTCTTC
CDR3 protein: CAISEVVPPSNEQFF

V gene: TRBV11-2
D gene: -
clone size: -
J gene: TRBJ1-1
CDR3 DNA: TGTGCCAGCACCCAAGTTAGTCAGGGGAACACTGAAGCTTTCTTT
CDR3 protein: CASTQVSQGNTEAFF

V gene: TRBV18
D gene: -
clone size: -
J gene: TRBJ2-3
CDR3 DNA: TGTGCCAGCTCCCGGACAGGCACAGATACGCAGTATTTT
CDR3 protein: CASSRTGTDTQYF

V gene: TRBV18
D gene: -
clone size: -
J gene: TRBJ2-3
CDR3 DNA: TGTGCCAGCTCACCAGCTGGCCTCCGCACAGATACGCAGTATTTT
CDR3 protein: CASSPAGLRTDTQYF

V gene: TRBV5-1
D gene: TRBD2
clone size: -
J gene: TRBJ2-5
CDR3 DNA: TGCGCCAGCAGCCAACGACTAGCGGGGGGGTTAGAGACCCAGTACTTC
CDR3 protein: CASSQRLAGGLETQYF

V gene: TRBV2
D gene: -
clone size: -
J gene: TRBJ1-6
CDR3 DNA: TGTGCCAGCAAGGGAGGGAGGGACTTCTATAATTCACCCCTCCACTTT
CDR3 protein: CASKGGRDFYNSPLHF

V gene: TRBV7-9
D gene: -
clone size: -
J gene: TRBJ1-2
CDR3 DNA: TGTGCCAGCAGCTCCCTAGGGGGGGTAAATGGCTACACCTTC
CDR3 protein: CASSSLGGVNGYTF

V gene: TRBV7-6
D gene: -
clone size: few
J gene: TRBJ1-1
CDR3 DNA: TGTGCCAGCAGCTTGGCACAGGCCACTGAAGCTTTCTTT
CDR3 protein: CASSLAQATEAFF

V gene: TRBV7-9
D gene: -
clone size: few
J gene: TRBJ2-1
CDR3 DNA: TGTGCCAGCAGCCGAGGGGCGGGATGGAATGAGCAGTTCTTC
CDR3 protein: CASSRGAGWNEQFF

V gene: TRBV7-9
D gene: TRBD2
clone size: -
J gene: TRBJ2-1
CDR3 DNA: TGTGCCAGCAGCCCTATTTTCAGCGGGAGTGAGCAGTTCTTC
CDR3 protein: CASSPIFSGSEQFF

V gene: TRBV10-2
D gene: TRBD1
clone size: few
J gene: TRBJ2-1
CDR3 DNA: TGCGCCAGCCACGGGACAGCCTCGGATGAGCAGTTCTTC
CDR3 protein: CASHGTASDEQFF

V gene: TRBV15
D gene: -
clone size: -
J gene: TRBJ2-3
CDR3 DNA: TGTGCCACCAGCAGAGGAGGGGCGGGGAGTGGGGCAGATACGCAGTATTTT
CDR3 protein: CATSRGGAGSGADTQYF

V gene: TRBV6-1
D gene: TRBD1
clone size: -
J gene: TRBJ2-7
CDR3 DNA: TGTGCCAGCAGTGATGCCGGACAGGGGGTGGGCTCCTACGAGCAGTACTTC
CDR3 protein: CASSDAGQGVGSYEQYF

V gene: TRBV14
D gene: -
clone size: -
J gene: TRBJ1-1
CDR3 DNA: TGTGCCAGCAGCCTAAAAAGCGGGACAAGCTCGGGCGCTTTCTTT
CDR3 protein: CASSLKSGTSSGAFF

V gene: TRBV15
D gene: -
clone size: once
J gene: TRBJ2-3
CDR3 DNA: TGTGCCACCAGCAGAGATTGGGGACAAAGCACAGATACGCAGTATTTT
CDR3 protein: CATSRDWGQSTDTQYF

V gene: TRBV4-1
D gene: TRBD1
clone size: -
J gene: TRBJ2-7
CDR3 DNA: TGCGCCAGCAGCACTTTGGGACAGGGGGCATCCTACGAGCAGTACTTC
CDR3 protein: CASSTLGQGASYEQYF

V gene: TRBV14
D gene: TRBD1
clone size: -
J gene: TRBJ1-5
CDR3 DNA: TGTGCCAGCAGCCCAGGGGGCAGCGCGAGCAATCAGCCCCAGCATTTT
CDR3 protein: CASSPGGSASNQPQHF

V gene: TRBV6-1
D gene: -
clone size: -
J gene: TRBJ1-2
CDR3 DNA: TGTGCCAGCGGGCCACCCGGCTATGGCTACACCTTC
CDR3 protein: CASGPPGYGYTF

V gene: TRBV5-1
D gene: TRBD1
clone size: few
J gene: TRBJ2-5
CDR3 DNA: TGCGCCAGCAGCTTGGTTCAGGGGGAAGGAGAGACCCAGTACTTC
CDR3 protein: CASSLVQGEGETQYF

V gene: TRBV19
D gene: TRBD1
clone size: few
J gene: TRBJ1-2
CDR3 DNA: TGTGCCAGTAGGTCAAACAGGGGTTATGGCTACACCTTC
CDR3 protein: CASRSNRGYGYTF

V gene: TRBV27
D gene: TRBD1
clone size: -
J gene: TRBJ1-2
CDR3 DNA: TGTGCCAGCAGCGACGGACAGGGGGCGAACTATGGCTACACCTTC
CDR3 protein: CASSDGQGANYGYTF

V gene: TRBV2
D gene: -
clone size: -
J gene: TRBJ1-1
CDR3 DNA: TGTGCCGACAAAAGATCTCGGAACACTGAAGCTTTCTTT
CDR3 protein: CADKRSRNTEAFF